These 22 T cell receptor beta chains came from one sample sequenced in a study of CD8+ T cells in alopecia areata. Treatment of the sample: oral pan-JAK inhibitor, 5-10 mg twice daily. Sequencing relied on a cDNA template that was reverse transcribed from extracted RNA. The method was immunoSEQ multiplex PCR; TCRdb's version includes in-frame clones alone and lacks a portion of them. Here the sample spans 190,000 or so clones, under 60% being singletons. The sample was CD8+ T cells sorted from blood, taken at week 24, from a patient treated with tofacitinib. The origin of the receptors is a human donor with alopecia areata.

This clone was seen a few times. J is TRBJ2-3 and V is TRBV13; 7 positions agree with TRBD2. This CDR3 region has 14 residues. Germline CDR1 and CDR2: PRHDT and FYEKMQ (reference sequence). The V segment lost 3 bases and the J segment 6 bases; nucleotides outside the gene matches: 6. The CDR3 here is CASSFQAGKDTQYF. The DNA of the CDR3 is TGTGCCAGCAGCTTCCAAGCGGGGAAGGATACGCAGTATTTT.

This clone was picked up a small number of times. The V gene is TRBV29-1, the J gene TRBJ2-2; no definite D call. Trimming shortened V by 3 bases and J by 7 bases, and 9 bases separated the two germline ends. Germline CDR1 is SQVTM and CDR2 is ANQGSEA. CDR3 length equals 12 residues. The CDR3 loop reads CSVDVGDGELFF. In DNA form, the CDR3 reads TGCAGCGTTGATGTGGGTGACGGGGAGCTGTTTTTT.

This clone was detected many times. Here the CDR3 DNA reads TGTGCCAGCAGCGAGGGTGGACCAGGGGCATGGGATACGCAGTATTTT. It specifies CASSEGGPGAWDTQYF. The chain uses TRBV9 and TRBJ2-3; D may be TRBD1 (6 bases). Trimming shortened V by 3 bases and J by 6 bases, and 20 bases separated the two germline ends. The CDR3 sequence is 16 residues long. Germline lookup yields CDR1 SGDLS and CDR2 YYNGEE.

CDR3 amino acids: CASSFLASHPNEQFF. The CDR3 DNA follows: TGCGCCAGCAGCTTCCTAGCCTCCCACCCCAATGAGCAGTTCTTC. V gene TRBV5-1 combines with J gene TRBJ2-1; D perhaps matches TRBD2 (5 bases). The CDR3 covers 15 residues. Germline V gene lookup returns CDR1 SGHRS and CDR2 YFSETQ. Trimming took 2 bases from V and 6 from J, leaving 15 bases between them.

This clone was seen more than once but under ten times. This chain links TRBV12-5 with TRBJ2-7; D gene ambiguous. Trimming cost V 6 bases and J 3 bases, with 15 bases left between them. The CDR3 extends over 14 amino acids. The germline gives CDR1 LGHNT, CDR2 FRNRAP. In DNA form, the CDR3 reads TGTGCTAGTGGGGACGGTACGGCCTACTACGAGCAGTACTTC. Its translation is CASGDGTAYYEQYF.

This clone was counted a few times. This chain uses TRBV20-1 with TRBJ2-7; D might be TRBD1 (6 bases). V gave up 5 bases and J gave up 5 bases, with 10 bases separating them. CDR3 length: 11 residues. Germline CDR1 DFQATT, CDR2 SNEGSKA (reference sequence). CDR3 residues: CSAPRTDEQYF. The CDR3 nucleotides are TGCAGTGCTCCCCGGACAGACGAGCAGTACTTC.

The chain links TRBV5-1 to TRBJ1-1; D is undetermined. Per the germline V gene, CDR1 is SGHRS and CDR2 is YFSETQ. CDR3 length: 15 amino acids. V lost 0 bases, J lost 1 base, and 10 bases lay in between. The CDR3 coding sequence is TGCGCCAGCAGCTTGGAAGTGGCAGAGAACACTGAAGCTTTCTTT. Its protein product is CASSLEVAENTEAFF. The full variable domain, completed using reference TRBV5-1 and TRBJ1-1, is KAGVTQTPRYLIKTRGQQVTLSCSPISGHRSVSWYQQTPGQGLQFLFEYFSETQRNKGNFPGRFSGRQFSNSRSEMNVSTLELGDSALYLCASSLEVAENTEAFFGQGTRLTVV.

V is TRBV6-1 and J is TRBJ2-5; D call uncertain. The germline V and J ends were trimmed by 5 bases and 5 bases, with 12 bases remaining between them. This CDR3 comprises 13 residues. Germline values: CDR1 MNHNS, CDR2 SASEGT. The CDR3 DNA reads TGTGCCAGCAGTTTTGAACCTAAGGAGACCCAGTACTTC. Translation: CASSFEPKETQYF.

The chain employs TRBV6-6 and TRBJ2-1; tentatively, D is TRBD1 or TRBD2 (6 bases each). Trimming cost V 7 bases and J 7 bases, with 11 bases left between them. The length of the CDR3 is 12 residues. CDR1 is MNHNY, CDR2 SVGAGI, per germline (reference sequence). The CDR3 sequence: CASTLGGNEQFF. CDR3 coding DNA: TGTGCCAGCACCCTAGGGGGGAATGAGCAGTTCTTC.

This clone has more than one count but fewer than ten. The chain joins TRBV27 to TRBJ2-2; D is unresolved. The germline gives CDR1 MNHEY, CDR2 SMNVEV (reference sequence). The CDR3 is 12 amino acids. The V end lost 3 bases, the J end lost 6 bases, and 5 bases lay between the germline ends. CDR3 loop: CASSFFPGELFF. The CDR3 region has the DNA TGTGCCAGCAGTTTCTTTCCCGGGGAGCTGTTTTTT.

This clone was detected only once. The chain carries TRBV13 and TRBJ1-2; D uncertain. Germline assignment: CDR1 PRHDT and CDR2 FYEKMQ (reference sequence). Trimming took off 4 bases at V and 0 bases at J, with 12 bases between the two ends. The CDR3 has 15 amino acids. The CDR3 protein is CASSSRSLSNYGYTF. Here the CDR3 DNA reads TGTGCCAGCAGCTCCCGGTCTTTATCTAACTATGGCTACACCTTC.

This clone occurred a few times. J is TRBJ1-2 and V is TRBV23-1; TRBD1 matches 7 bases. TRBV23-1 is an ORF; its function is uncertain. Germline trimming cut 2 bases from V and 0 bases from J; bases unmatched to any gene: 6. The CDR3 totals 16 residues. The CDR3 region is CASSQGTEDSNYGYTF. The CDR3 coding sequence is TGCGCCAGCAGTCAAGGGACAGAGGATTCTAACTATGGCTACACCTTC.

The CDR3 nucleotides are TGTGCCAGCAGCTTAGGTCGAAGTCAGCCCCAGCATTTT. Translated, it gives CASSLGRSQPQHF. J is TRBJ1-5 and V is TRBV7-6, with no clear D. Per the germline V gene, CDR1 is SGHVS and CDR2 is FNYEAQ. The CDR3 sequence is 13 residues long. The germline V and J ends were trimmed by 1 base and 6 bases, with 7 bases remaining between them.

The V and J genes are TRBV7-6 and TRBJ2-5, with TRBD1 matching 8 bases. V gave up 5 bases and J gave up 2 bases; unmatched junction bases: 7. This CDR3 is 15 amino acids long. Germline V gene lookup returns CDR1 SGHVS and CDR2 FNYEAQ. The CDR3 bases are TGTGCCAGCAGCCCGATTTACAGGGGGCAAGAGACCCAGTACTTC. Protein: CASSPIYRGQETQYF.

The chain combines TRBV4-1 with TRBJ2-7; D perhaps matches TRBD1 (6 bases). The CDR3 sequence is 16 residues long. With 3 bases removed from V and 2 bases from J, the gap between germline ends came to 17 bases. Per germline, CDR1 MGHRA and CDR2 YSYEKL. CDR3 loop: CASSQDSLERTYEQYF. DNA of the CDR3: TGCGCCAGCAGCCAGGACAGCCTCGAGCGAACCTACGAGCAGTACTTC.

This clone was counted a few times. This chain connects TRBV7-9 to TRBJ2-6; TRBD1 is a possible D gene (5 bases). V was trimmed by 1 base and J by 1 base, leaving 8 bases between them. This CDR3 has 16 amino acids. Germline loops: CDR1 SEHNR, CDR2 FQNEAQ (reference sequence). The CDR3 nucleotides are TGTGCCAGCAGCTTAGTTTCAGGGTCTGGGGCCAACGTCCTGACTTTC. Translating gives CASSLVSGSGANVLTF.

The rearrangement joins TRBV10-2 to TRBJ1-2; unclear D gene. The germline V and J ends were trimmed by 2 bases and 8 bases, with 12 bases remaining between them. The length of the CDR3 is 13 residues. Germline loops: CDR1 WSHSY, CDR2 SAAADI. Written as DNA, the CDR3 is TGCGCCAGCAGTGAGAGCGGCGGGTACGGCTACACCTTC. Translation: CASSESGGYGYTF.

CDR3 in amino acids: CASSWGEGNSPLHF. The CDR3 DNA is TGTGCCAGCAGCTGGGGGGAGGGAAATTCACCCCTCCACTTT. The J gene is TRBJ1-6, the V gene TRBV5-6; a weak D match, TRBD1 (5 bases). The CDR3 totals 14 residues. Between the trimmed V and J ends, which lost 3 bases and 7 bases, there was a span of 11 bases. CDR1 SGHDT and CDR2 YYEEEE come from the germline V gene.

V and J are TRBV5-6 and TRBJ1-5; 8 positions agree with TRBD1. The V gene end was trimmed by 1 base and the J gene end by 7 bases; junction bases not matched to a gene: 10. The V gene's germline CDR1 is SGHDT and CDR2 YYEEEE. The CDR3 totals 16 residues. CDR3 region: CASSLSSSGGLQPQHF. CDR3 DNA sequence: TGTGCCAGCAGCTTGAGTAGTTCAGGGGGCTTGCAGCCCCAGCATTTT.

CDR3 nucleotides: TGTGCCTGGAGTCGGGGCATAAACTACGAGCAGTACTTC. Translating it yields CAWSRGINYEQYF. This chain connects TRBV30 to TRBJ2-7, with D perhaps TRBD1 or TRBD2 (5 bases each). V was cut by 2 bases and J by 3 bases, with 11 bases left in between. There are 13 residues in the CDR3. Germline CDR1 GTSNPN, CDR2 SVGIG (reference sequence).

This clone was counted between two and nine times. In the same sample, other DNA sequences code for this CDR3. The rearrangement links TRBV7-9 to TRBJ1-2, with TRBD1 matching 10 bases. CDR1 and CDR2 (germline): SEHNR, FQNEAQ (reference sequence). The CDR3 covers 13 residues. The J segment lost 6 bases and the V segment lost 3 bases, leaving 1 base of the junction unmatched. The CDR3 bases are TGTGCCAGCAGCTTTGGGACAGGGGATGGCTACACCTTC. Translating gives CASSFGTGDGYTF. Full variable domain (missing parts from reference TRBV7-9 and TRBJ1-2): DTGVSQNPRHKITKRGQNVTFRCDPISEHNRLYWYRQTLGQGPEFLTYFQNEAQLEKSRLLSDRFSAERPKGSFSTLEIQRTEQGDSAMYLCASSFGTGDGYTFGSGTRLTVV.

The CDR3 here is CASSQARKDGYTF. CDR3 bases: TGTGCCAGCAGCCAAGCCAGGAAGGATGGCTACACCTTC. The chain recombines TRBV14 with TRBJ1-2; D gene uncertain. V lost 1 base, J lost 6 bases, and 9 bases lay in between. CDR1 SGHDN and CDR2 FVKESK come from the germline V gene. There are 13 residues in the CDR3.